This TCR beta chain was obtained from a study of blood T cell repertoires in COVID-19. Across the study: Both acute and convalescent COVID-19 samples were obtained from the United States, Italy and Spain. Nucleic acid was either cDNA or gDNA, and it came from T cells, B-cell-depleted T cells, or PBMCs.

The CDR3 extends over 15 amino acids. The V end was cut by 0 bases, the J end by 2 bases, with 8 bases between. Germline-derived CDR1 and CDR2 are MNHEY and SVGAGI. Under the authors' procedure: Reference gene primers were amplified, and this amplification served to estimate nucleated cell counts. The table came from immunoSEQ multiplex PCR; TCRdb's copy has only in-frame clones and leaves some out. D and trimming come from the DNA, and the V and J calls and clone size come from that table. Of approximately 240,000 clones in the sample, 84% are singletons; the top ten hold less than 4.5%. A word on this clone: The sample has other DNA sequences that encode this CDR3 too.

Source material: peripheral blood. The sequence derives from a man aged 45 to 65 with acute or convalescent COVID-19. The chain employs TRBV6-5 and TRBJ2-1; D might be TRBD2 (5 bases). CDR3 nucleotides: TGTGCCAGCAGTTACTCGGGAGCCACCTACAATGAGCAGTTCTTC. It codes for CASSYSGATYNEQFF.